This T cell receptor (beta chain) was documented in a study of blood T cell repertoires in COVID-19. Profiled with immunoSEQ multiplex PCR; TCRdb holds only in-frame clones, not every one. Here the sample spans some 150,000 clones, approximately 88% being singletons. The CDR3 runs 14 residues. Germline V gives CDR1 SGDLS, CDR2 YYNGEE. The V end lost 0 bases, the J end lost 5 bases, and 9 bases lay between the germline ends. The sample consisted of peripheral blood. The origin of this receptor is a man aged 55 to 69 with acute or convalescent COVID-19. The genes are TRBV9 and TRBJ2-1; D remains ambiguous. Written as DNA, the CDR3 is TGTGCCAGCAGCGTAGCCATAGGAGACAATGAGCAGTTCTTC. Translating it yields CASSVAIGDNEQFF.